This is a list of T cell receptor beta chains from one sample in a study of cytomegalovirus exposure and HLA in healthy donors. Profiled with immunoSEQ multiplex PCR; TCRdb holds only in-frame clones, not every one. This sample has 180,000 or so clones, with nearly 80% found just once. Specimen: PBMCs. The receptors shown here come from a man aged 50 or older in good health and CMV-seropositive. Each CDR3 is given without its conserved first and last residue. The order of the fields is V gene, clone size, CDR3 protein. Some rows mark clone size as missing; the rest say once, few, many or name a class of expanded clone.

TRBV28,NA,ASSSPLHGYT
TRBV15,NA,ATSREGTGSYGYT
TRBV5-5,NA,ASTAGQGAYYEQY
TRBV27,NA,ASRGLAGDRETQY
TRBV28,once,ASRRQGALGYT
TRBV9,NA,ASSPTWGGQVEKLF
TRBV5-6,NA,ASSLELAGTNEQF
TRBV15,NA,ATSLRQAVMNTEAF
TRBV2,NA,ASSLIGTGVEKLF
TRBV18,once,ASSPRVSNQPQH
TRBV27,NA,ASSANFEGYEQY
TRBV2,NA,ASRRVGETQY
TRBV6-6,once,ASSYAAGQGIAQH
TRBV6-6,few,ASSSLGTLYGYT
TRBV7-2,NA,ASSPKRGGQNEQY
TRBV9,NA,ASSDAGGSEQY
TRBV4-3,NA,ASSQDRVGGREQY
TRBV5-1,few,ASSLRGTPGTSGVSTSSYEQY
TRBV28,NA,ASGRVQGGETQY
TRBV6-4,NA,ASRPGGDTGELF
TRBV4-1,NA,ASSQVQQYNEQF
TRBV28,NA,ASSLGGRGVGETQY
TRBV6-1,NA,ASSPLGLREQY
TRBV7-9,NA,ASSPRLVPGETQY
TRBV10-3,once,AISESAVEAGPRDTQY
TRBV21-1,NA,ASSKGYGVRVETQY
TRBV5-1,NA,ASRSGLPNTGELF
TRBV19,NA,ASSIWSADRGQRVEAF
TRBV7-2,NA,ASSPSGGTGNTIY
TRBV5-1,NA,ASSLAGTGDSPLH
TRBV21-1,once,ASSTQREGVQETQY
TRBV18,NA,ASSLNRGINEKLF
TRBV6-5,NA,ASSYRQGETQY
TRBV2,NA,ASTAAGGLDEQF
TRBV6-6,NA,ASSVTGVNTGELF
TRBV4-2,NA,ASSQPRQNTEAF
TRBV5-1,NA,ASSPNRRSGGADTQY
TRBV19,NA,ASSILAGGQNEQF
TRBV4-1,NA,ASSQVQGFKNTEAF
TRBV2,NA,ASTEPPGDYGYT
TRBV14,NA,ASSQQPTGGYT
TRBV4-3,few,ASSQDWGGNHQPQH
TRBV7-2,once,ASSFTGGNYGYT